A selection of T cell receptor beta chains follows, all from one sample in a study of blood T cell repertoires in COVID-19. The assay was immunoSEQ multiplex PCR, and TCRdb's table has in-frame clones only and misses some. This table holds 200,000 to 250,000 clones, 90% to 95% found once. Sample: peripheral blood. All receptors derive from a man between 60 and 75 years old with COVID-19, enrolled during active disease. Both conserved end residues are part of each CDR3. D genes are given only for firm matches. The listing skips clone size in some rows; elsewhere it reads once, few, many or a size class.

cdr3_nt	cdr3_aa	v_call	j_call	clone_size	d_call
TGTGCCAGCAGTCCAAACCTCCGGGGCTACGAGCAGTACTTC	CASSPNLRGYEQYF	TRBV2	TRBJ2-7	NA	NA
TGTGCCATCAGCGTCACAGGGGGTGAAGGTGAGCAGTTCTTC	CAISVTGGEGEQFF	TRBV10-3	TRBJ2-1	NA	TRBD1
TGTGCCAGCAGCTTATACACCCGGGGGGCGCTTCCTGGAAACACCATATATTTT	CASSLYTRGALPGNTIYF	TRBV13	TRBJ1-3	NA	NA
TGTGCCAGCAGCCCAGGACTAGCGGGGGGCATCCAAGAGACCCAGTACTTC	CASSPGLAGGIQETQYF	TRBV4-2	TRBJ2-5	NA	TRBD2
TGTGCCAGCAGCCCTGCTAGCGGATCCTATGGCTACACCTTC	CASSPASGSYGYTF	TRBV3-1/TRBV3-2	TRBJ1-2	NA	NA
TGTGCCAGCAGACAGGGTCCCGACTATGGCTACACCTTC	CASRQGPDYGYTF	TRBV6-5	TRBJ1-2	NA	NA
TGCGCCAGCACTTTGGAAGGACTAGCGGGAGAATCCAATGAGCAGTTCTTC	CASTLEGLAGESNEQFF	TRBV5-1	TRBJ2-1	NA	TRBD2
TGTGCCAGCGGGAGCGGGCCTACCTCATACTACGAGCAGTACTTC	CASGSGPTSYYEQYF	TRBV6-5	TRBJ2-7	once	NA
TGTGCCAGCAGCCAGGGGACAGGGACCTACGAGCAGTACTTC	CASSQGTGTYEQYF	TRBV4-2	TRBJ2-7	NA	TRBD1
TGTGCCAGCAGTCGAGGACAGGGGGGAGGCATTCAGTACTTC	CASSRGQGGGIQYF	TRBV6-5	TRBJ2-4	NA	TRBD1
TGTGCCGGGGGCCCTTGGCAGGGCTATCAGCCCCAGCATTTT	CAGGPWQGYQPQHF	TRBV19	TRBJ1-5	few	NA
TGTGCCAGCAGTTCCGGGACAGGTGGCAATCAGCCCCAGCATTTT	CASSSGTGGNQPQHF	TRBV27	TRBJ1-5	NA	TRBD1
TGTGCCAGCAGTGCCTCCTTTAGGGGGCGCAATGGCTACACCTTC	CASSASFRGRNGYTF	TRBV27	TRBJ1-2	NA	TRBD1